Listed below are T cell receptor beta chains from one sample, sequenced in a study of T cell responses to AZD1222 COVID-19 vaccine. Assay: immunoSEQ multiplex PCR; the TCRdb copy retains only in-frame clones and omits some. The table shows some 120,000 clones, with roughly 88% occurring only once. The specimen comprised peripheral blood, sampled on day 0 of AZD1222 vaccination. All receptors come from an adult in good health. Both conserved end residues are part of each CDR3. The D gene is left open where the match is weak. Some rows mark clone size as missing; the rest say once, few, many or name a class of expanded clone.

d_call: -
j_call: TRBJ2-1
v_call: TRBV11-2
clone_size: -
cdr3_aa: CASRWGESNEQFF
cdr3_nt: TGTGCCAGCAGGTGGGGGGAAAGCAATGAGCAGTTCTTC

d_call: -
j_call: TRBJ1-1
v_call: TRBV4-3
clone_size: few
cdr3_aa: CASSQDPWVSAEAFF
cdr3_nt: TGCGCCAGCAGCCAAGATCCCTGGGTCAGCGCTGAAGCTTTCTTT

d_call: TRBD1
j_call: TRBJ1-5
v_call: TRBV23-1
clone_size: -
cdr3_aa: CASLDRVSNQPQHF
cdr3_nt: TGCGCCAGCTTGGACAGGGTTAGCAATCAGCCCCAGCATTTT

d_call: -
j_call: TRBJ2-5
v_call: TRBV21-1
clone_size: -
cdr3_aa: CASSKGRGQGEETQYF
cdr3_nt: TGTGCCAGCAGCAAAGGCCGCGGACAGGGTGAAGAGACCCAGTACTTC

d_call: -
j_call: TRBJ1-1
v_call: TRBV5-4
clone_size: -
cdr3_aa: CASSLGGLSGGEAFF
cdr3_nt: TGTGCCAGCAGCTTGGGGGGGCTCTCAGGTGGAGAAGCTTTCTTT

d_call: -
j_call: TRBJ2-2
v_call: TRBV6-2/TRBV6-3
clone_size: -
cdr3_aa: CASSDLGSAGELFF
cdr3_nt: TGTGCCAGCAGTGACCTAGGATCGGCCGGGGAGCTGTTTTTT

d_call: -
j_call: TRBJ2-7
v_call: TRBV2
clone_size: -
cdr3_aa: CASSVGRGYEQYF
cdr3_nt: TGTGCCAGCAGTGTCGGCAGGGGCTACGAGCAGTACTTC

d_call: TRBD1
j_call: TRBJ1-2
v_call: TRBV9
clone_size: -
cdr3_aa: CASTRTGANYGYTF
cdr3_nt: TGTGCCAGCACCCGGACAGGGGCCAACTATGGCTACACCTTC

d_call: -
j_call: TRBJ1-6
v_call: TRBV11-2
clone_size: once
cdr3_aa: CASSLVVRGSPLHF
cdr3_nt: TGTGCCAGCAGCTTAGTGGTGAGAGGGTCACCCCTCCACTTT

d_call: -
j_call: TRBJ2-1
v_call: TRBV9
clone_size: -
cdr3_aa: CASSVGGGQGNEQFF
cdr3_nt: TGTGCCAGCAGCGTAGGCGGGGGCCAGGGCAATGAGCAGTTCTTC

d_call: -
j_call: TRBJ2-5
v_call: TRBV9
clone_size: once
cdr3_aa: CASSVHDRVETQYF
cdr3_nt: TGTGCCAGCAGCGTACACGACAGAGTGGAGACCCAGTACTTC

d_call: TRBD1
j_call: TRBJ1-1
v_call: TRBV19
clone_size: -
cdr3_aa: CASSNPGTGGADTEAFF
cdr3_nt: TGTGCCAGTAGTAACCCCGGGACAGGGGGCGCGGATACTGAAGCTTTCTTT

d_call: -
j_call: TRBJ2-1
v_call: TRBV11-2
clone_size: -
cdr3_aa: CASSLELALYNEQFF
cdr3_nt: TGTGCCAGCAGCTTAGAACTAGCCCTCTACAATGAGCAGTTCTTC

d_call: -
j_call: TRBJ2-7
v_call: TRBV5-6
clone_size: once
cdr3_aa: CASSLTSGYYEQYF
cdr3_nt: TGTGCCAGCAGCCTGACCTCCGGATACTACGAGCAGTACTTC

d_call: -
j_call: TRBJ1-4
v_call: TRBV28
clone_size: -
cdr3_aa: CASSLSTNEKLFF
cdr3_nt: TGTGCCAGCAGCCTGTCAACTAATGAAAAACTGTTTTTT

d_call: TRBD1
j_call: TRBJ1-1
v_call: TRBV9
clone_size: -
cdr3_aa: CASTLGGMNTEAFF
cdr3_nt: TGTGCCAGCACTTTAGGGGGCATGAACACTGAAGCTTTCTTT

d_call: -
j_call: TRBJ2-3
v_call: TRBV13
clone_size: -
cdr3_aa: CASSSWGGSTDTQYF
cdr3_nt: TGTGCCAGCAGCTCATGGGGGGGCAGCACAGATACGCAGTATTTT

d_call: -
j_call: TRBJ1-6
v_call: TRBV29-1
clone_size: once
cdr3_aa: CSVRQAGNSPLHF
cdr3_nt: TGCAGCGTTAGACAGGCAGGAAATTCACCCCTCCACTTT

d_call: TRBD1
j_call: TRBJ1-5
v_call: TRBV5-6
clone_size: -
cdr3_aa: CASSLAGGGNQPQHF
cdr3_nt: TGTGCCAGCAGCTTGGCAGGGGGAGGCAATCAGCCCCAGCATTTT

d_call: -
j_call: TRBJ2-3
v_call: TRBV10-1
clone_size: -
cdr3_aa: CASSTPGSDTQYF
cdr3_nt: TGCGCCAGCAGTACACCCGGGTCAGATACGCAGTATTTT

d_call: -
j_call: TRBJ1-6
v_call: TRBV12-3/TRBV12-4
clone_size: -
cdr3_aa: CASSPGGNSPLHF
cdr3_nt: TGTGCCAGCAGCCCCGGGGGAAATTCACCCCTCCACTTT

d_call: -
j_call: TRBJ1-5
v_call: TRBV19
clone_size: -
cdr3_aa: CASSILETDYQPQHF
cdr3_nt: TGTGCCAGTAGTATTCTGGAGACGGATTATCAGCCCCAGCATTTT

d_call: -
j_call: TRBJ1-2
v_call: TRBV10-3
clone_size: -
cdr3_aa: CAISESGEGMRYGYTF
cdr3_nt: TGTGCCATCAGTGAGTCAGGGGAGGGAATGAGATATGGCTACACCTTC

d_call: TRBD1
j_call: TRBJ2-1
v_call: TRBV2
clone_size: -
cdr3_aa: CASSEYLGTGEGNEQFF
cdr3_nt: TGTGCCAGCAGTGAATATCTTGGGACAGGGGAAGGCAATGAGCAGTTCTTC

d_call: TRBD1
j_call: TRBJ2-1
v_call: TRBV3-1/TRBV3-2
clone_size: -
cdr3_aa: CASSRTGSSYNEQFF
cdr3_nt: TGTGCCAGCAGCCGGACAGGTAGCTCCTACAATGAGCAGTTCTTC

d_call: -
j_call: TRBJ2-2
v_call: TRBV27
clone_size: -
cdr3_aa: CASSDPGQRNTGELFF
cdr3_nt: TGTGCCAGCAGTGATCCGGGACAAAGGAACACCGGGGAGCTGTTTTTT

d_call: TRBD1
j_call: TRBJ2-6
v_call: TRBV27
clone_size: -
cdr3_aa: CASSLFAGQGGSGANVLTF
cdr3_nt: TGTGCCAGCAGTTTATTTGCGGGACAGGGGGGGTCTGGGGCCAACGTCCTGACTTTC

d_call: TRBD1
j_call: TRBJ2-7
v_call: TRBV5-4
clone_size: -
cdr3_aa: CASSHGQGQTYEQYF
cdr3_nt: TGTGCCAGCAGCCACGGACAGGGGCAGACTTACGAGCAGTACTTC

d_call: TRBD1
j_call: TRBJ1-2
v_call: TRBV12-3/TRBV12-4
clone_size: -
cdr3_aa: CASSPRTGDGYTF
cdr3_nt: TGTGCCAGCAGCCCCCGGACAGGAGATGGCTACACCTTC

d_call: -
j_call: TRBJ2-1
v_call: TRBV6-4
clone_size: -
cdr3_aa: CASSVSLGSPNEQFF
cdr3_nt: TGTGCCAGCAGTGTCTCCCTCGGGTCACCTAATGAGCAGTTCTTC

d_call: -
j_call: TRBJ2-7
v_call: TRBV4-2
clone_size: few
cdr3_aa: CASSQSRVLSYEQYF
cdr3_nt: TGTGCCAGCAGCCAATCCAGGGTGCTATCCTACGAGCAGTACTTC

d_call: -
j_call: TRBJ2-3
v_call: TRBV7-3
clone_size: -
cdr3_aa: CASSLRGSTDTQYF
cdr3_nt: TGTGCCAGCAGCTTACGCGGGAGCACAGATACGCAGTATTTT

d_call: -
j_call: TRBJ1-5
v_call: TRBV29-1
clone_size: -
cdr3_aa: CSVRDNFNQPQHF
cdr3_nt: TGCAGCGTTAGAGACAACTTCAATCAGCCCCAGCATTTT

d_call: -
j_call: TRBJ2-2
v_call: TRBV5-6
clone_size: -
cdr3_aa: CASSSPRGVPLNTGELFF
cdr3_nt: TGTGCCAGCAGCTCTCCCCGTGGGGTCCCCCTTAACACCGGGGAGCTGTTTTTT

d_call: -
j_call: TRBJ2-2
v_call: TRBV15
clone_size: -
cdr3_aa: CATSRDRGGGATGELFF
cdr3_nt: TGTGCCACCAGCAGAGATAGGGGAGGGGGCGCGACCGGGGAGCTGTTTTTT

d_call: -
j_call: TRBJ2-1
v_call: TRBV18
clone_size: once
cdr3_aa: CASSPSPSSYNEQFF
cdr3_nt: TGTGCCAGCTCACCCAGTCCCAGCTCCTACAATGAGCAGTTCTTC

d_call: TRBD1
j_call: TRBJ1-5
v_call: TRBV19
clone_size: -
cdr3_aa: CASSITPRAGGGQPQHF
cdr3_nt: TGTGCCAGTAGTATCACCCCCCGGGCAGGGGGCGGACAGCCCCAGCATTTT

d_call: -
j_call: TRBJ1-1
v_call: TRBV28
clone_size: -
cdr3_aa: CASSLFPMNTEAFF
cdr3_nt: TGTGCCAGCAGTTTATTCCCCATGAACACTGAAGCTTTCTTT

d_call: TRBD1
j_call: TRBJ2-7
v_call: TRBV11-2
clone_size: -
cdr3_aa: CASSFGTGETYEQYF
cdr3_nt: TGTGCCAGCAGCTTCGGGACAGGGGAAACCTACGAGCAGTACTTC

d_call: TRBD1
j_call: TRBJ2-2
v_call: TRBV7-2
clone_size: -
cdr3_aa: CASSFGGQGFLITGELFF
cdr3_nt: TGTGCCAGCAGCTTCGGGGGACAGGGTTTCCTGATCACCGGGGAGCTGTTTTTT

d_call: -
j_call: TRBJ2-7
v_call: TRBV6-1
clone_size: -
cdr3_aa: CASTSPPGYEQYF
cdr3_nt: TGTGCCAGCACCTCCCCGCCTGGCTACGAGCAGTACTTC

d_call: TRBD1
j_call: TRBJ2-7
v_call: TRBV6-1
clone_size: -
cdr3_aa: CASSEEGQGAYEQYF
cdr3_nt: TGTGCCAGCAGTGAAGAGGGACAGGGAGCCTACGAGCAGTACTTC

d_call: -
j_call: TRBJ2-3
v_call: TRBV19
clone_size: -
cdr3_aa: CASSGSVDTQYF
cdr3_nt: TGTGCCAGTAGTGGGTCGGTAGATACGCAGTATTTT

d_call: -
j_call: TRBJ2-2
v_call: TRBV6-5
clone_size: -
cdr3_aa: CATRPGAGVAGELFF
cdr3_nt: TGTGCCACCCGACCCGGGGCTGGGGTGGCCGGGGAGCTGTTTTTT

d_call: -
j_call: TRBJ1-1
v_call: TRBV5-6
clone_size: -
cdr3_aa: CASSGGTVNTEAFF
cdr3_nt: TGTGCCAGCAGCGGTGGGACGGTAAACACTGAAGCTTTCTTT

d_call: TRBD2
j_call: TRBJ2-1
v_call: TRBV7-9
clone_size: -
cdr3_aa: CASSLRGGLSDEQFF
cdr3_nt: TGTGCCAGCAGCTTACGCGGGGGGCTTTCGGATGAGCAGTTCTTC

d_call: -
j_call: TRBJ2-1
v_call: TRBV19
clone_size: -
cdr3_aa: CASSKVSPSSYNEQFF
cdr3_nt: TGTGCCAGTAGTAAGGTCAGTCCCAGCTCCTACAATGAGCAGTTCTTC

d_call: TRBD1
j_call: TRBJ2-5
v_call: TRBV5-1
clone_size: -
cdr3_aa: CASSLSDPGQGALGTQYF
cdr3_nt: TGCGCCAGCAGCCTCTCGGACCCGGGACAGGGCGCGTTAGGGACCCAGTACTTC

d_call: TRBD2
j_call: TRBJ2-2
v_call: TRBV5-1
clone_size: -
cdr3_aa: CASSSGTSGGVNTGELFF
cdr3_nt: TGCGCCAGCAGCTCCGGGACTAGCGGGGGGGTGAACACCGGGGAGCTGTTTTTT

d_call: -
j_call: TRBJ2-7
v_call: TRBV6-5
clone_size: -
cdr3_aa: CASSFSQNLGAYEQYF
cdr3_nt: TGTGCCAGCAGTTTCAGCCAAAACCTGGGAGCCTACGAGCAGTACTTC

d_call: -
j_call: TRBJ1-1
v_call: TRBV7-2
clone_size: few
cdr3_aa: CASSLWGSSEAFF
cdr3_nt: TGTGCCAGCAGCTTATGGGGGAGCTCTGAAGCTTTCTTT

d_call: TRBD2
j_call: TRBJ2-3
v_call: TRBV5-1
clone_size: -
cdr3_aa: CASSLRSGGAMDTQYF
cdr3_nt: TGCGCCAGCAGCTTGCGTAGCGGGGGGGCCATGGATACGCAGTATTTT